A single sample is the source of the 10 T cell receptor beta chains below, sequenced in a study of neurological immune-mediated disorders. MiXCR was run by TCRdb on the 5' RACE reads, yielding one entry per CDR3 protein. The table includes 54,000 or so distinct CDR3 sequences, 3% to 4% detected once. The specimen was PBMCs. The receptors originated from a woman between 25 and 40 years old with multiple sclerosis.

At least ten counts were recorded for this clonotype. The gene calls are TRBV5-1 and TRBJ1-4; D is unresolved. The V and J ends lost 0 bases and 11 bases respectively, with 14 bases between them. Germline V gene lookup returns CDR1 SGHRS and CDR2 YFSETQ. The CDR3 covers 14 residues. For the CDR3, the DNA is TGCGCCAGCAGCTTGGATACTACATCCGGGAAACTGTTTTTT. Translating gives CASSLDTTSGKLFF.

This chain links TRBV7-8 with TRBJ2-5; D gene uncertain. Trimming removed 2 bases at V and 3 bases at J, with 10 bases between. The CDR3 is 14 amino acids. Germline values: CDR1 SGHVS, CDR2 FQNEAQ. The DNA for the CDR3 is TGTGCCAGCAGCTTATCGATAGGGAAAGAGACCCAGTACTTC. Protein: CASSLSIGKETQYF.

Many counts were recorded for this clonotype. The chain uses TRBV5-1 and TRBJ2-7; 7 bases align to TRBD1. The germline V gene has CDR1 SGHRS and CDR2 YFSETQ. Trimming cost V 0 bases and J 2 bases; bases outside gene matches: 8. This CDR3 is 16 amino acids long. CDR3 in DNA: TGCGCCAGCAGCTTGGGGGGGACAGAAATTACCTACGAGCAGTACTTC. Translating gives CASSLGGTEITYEQYF.

This clonotype came up many times. This sequence joins TRBV5-1 and TRBJ2-7, with TRBD1 matching over 9 bases. The CDR3 spans 14 residues. Looked up from germline, CDR1 is SGHRS and CDR2 is YFSETQ. The junction had 6 bases not matched to a gene; V was cut back by 3 bases and J by 5 bases. In nucleotides, the CDR3 is TGCGCCAGCAGCTCCGGGACAGGGTTCAACGAGCAGTACTTC. As protein: CASSSGTGFNEQYF. Combining the CDR3 with reference TRBV5-1 and TRBJ2-7 gives the whole variable domain KAGVTQTPRYLIKTRGQQVTLSCSPISGHRSVSWYQQTPGQGLQFLFEYFSETQRNKGNFPGRFSGRQFSNSRSEMNVSTLELGDSALYLCASSSGTGFNEQYFGPGTRLTVT.

This clonotype has a count of ten or more. The chain has TRBV2 and TRBJ1-6, with 7 bases aligning to TRBD1. Germline CDR1 is SNHLY and CDR2 is FYNNEI. V lost 6 bases, J lost 7 bases, and 6 bases stayed unmatched. The length of the CDR3 is 14 residues. As DNA, the CDR3 is TGTGCCAGCAGCCTGACAGGGATGAATTCACCCCTCCACTTT. Translating it yields CASSLTGMNSPLHF.

To note about this clonotype: At one end, the junction sequence differs from germline, possibly due to a read error. V is TRBV5-5 and J is TRBJ1-6; D uncertain. This CDR3 spans 14 amino acids. Germline-derived CDR1 and CDR2 are SGHKS and YYEKEE (reference sequence). CDR3 coding DNA: TGTGCCAGCAGCTTGGCAAGAGAGAATTCACCCCTCAACTTT. Translation: CASSLARENSPLNF.

This clonotype was detected many times. This sequence joins TRBV5-1 and TRBJ1-1, with a tentative D call TRBD1 (6 bases). V gave up 3 bases and J gave up 5 bases, with 14 bases separating them. This CDR3 comprises 14 residues. CDR1 is SGHRS, CDR2 YFSETQ, per germline. The CDR3 loop reads CASSSEGGRTEAFF. As DNA, the CDR3 is TGCGCCAGCAGCTCTGAGGGGGGTCGGACTGAAGCTTTCTTT. Complete variable domain (other parts from reference TRBV5-1 and TRBJ1-1): KAGVTQTPRYLIKTRGQQVTLSCSPISGHRSVSWYQQTPGQGLQFLFEYFSETQRNKGNFPGRFSGRQFSNSRSEMNVSTLELGDSALYLCASSSEGGRTEAFFGQGTRLTVV.

This clonotype was observed a handful of times. One junction end does not reproduce the germline sequence, and a read error may be involved. The rearrangement joins TRBV6-6 to TRBJ1-5, with unresolved D. This CDR3 region has 13 residues. Germline-derived CDR1 and CDR2 are MNHNY and SVGAGI (reference sequence). This CDR3 is CASSHDGNQPQNF. In DNA, the CDR3 is TGTGCCAGCAGTCATGACGGCAATCAGCCCCAGAATTTT.

This clonotype has at least ten counts. The chain combines TRBV7-2 with TRBJ1-4; D is undetermined. The CDR3 covers 13 residues. CDR1 is SGHTA and CDR2 is FQGNSA in the germline V gene. Trimming removed 4 bases from V and 7 bases from J, with 10 bases in between. CDR3 loop: CASSSAYSEKLFF. The CDR3 DNA follows: TGTGCCAGCAGCTCCGCTTACTCTGAAAAACTGTTTTTT.

This clonotype was detected only a few times. The gene calls are TRBV19 and TRBJ2-7; TRBD1 is a possible D gene (6 bases). This CDR3 has 13 amino acids. V lost 3 bases, J lost 1 base, and 7 bases lay in between. Germline V gene data show CDR1 as LNHDA and CDR2 as SQIVND (reference sequence). CDR3 bases: TGTGCCAGTAGTATGGACAGTTCCTACGAGCAGTACTTC. Translated: CASSMDSSYEQYF.